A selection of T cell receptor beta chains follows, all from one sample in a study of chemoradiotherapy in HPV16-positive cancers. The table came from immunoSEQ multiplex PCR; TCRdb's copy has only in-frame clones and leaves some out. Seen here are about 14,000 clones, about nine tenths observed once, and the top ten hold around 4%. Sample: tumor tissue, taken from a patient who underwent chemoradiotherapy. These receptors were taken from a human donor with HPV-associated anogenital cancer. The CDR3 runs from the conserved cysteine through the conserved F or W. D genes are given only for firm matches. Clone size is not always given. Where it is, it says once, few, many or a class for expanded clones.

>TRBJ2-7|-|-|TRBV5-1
CASSDGSSYEQYF
TGCGCCAGCAGTGACGGATCCTCCTACGAGCAGTACTTC
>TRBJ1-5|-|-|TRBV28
CASSLFGNQPQHF
TGTGCCAGCAGTTTGTTTGGCAATCAGCCCCAGCATTTT
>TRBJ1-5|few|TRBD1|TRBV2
CASRAGGNNQPQHF
TGTGCCAGCAGGGCAGGGGGAAACAATCAGCCCCAGCATTTT
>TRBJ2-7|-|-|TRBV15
CATSRVGRTYEQYF
TGTGCCACCAGCAGAGTTGGACGGACCTACGAGCAGTACTTC
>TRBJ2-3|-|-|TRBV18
CASSLSTDTQYF
TGTGCCAGCTCACTTAGCACAGATACGCAGTATTTT
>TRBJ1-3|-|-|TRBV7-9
CASSFDRDTIYF
TGTGCCAGCAGCTTTGACAGAGACACCATATATTTT
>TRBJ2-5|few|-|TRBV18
CASSRFEVEETQYF
TGTGCCAGCTCACGCTTTGAGGTGGAAGAGACCCAGTACTTC
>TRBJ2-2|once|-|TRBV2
CASKEDTGELFF
TGTGCCAGCAAAGAAGACACCGGGGAGCTGTTTTTT
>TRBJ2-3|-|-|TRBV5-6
CASSPDHGDPTDTQYF
TGTGCCAGCAGCCCCGACCATGGGGACCCCACAGATACGCAGTATTTT
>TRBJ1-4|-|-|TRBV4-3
CASSLQVFWEKLFF
TGCGCCAGCAGCCTTCAGGTTTTTTGGGAAAAACTGTTTTTT
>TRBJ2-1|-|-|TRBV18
CASSPGSGLYNEQFF
TGTGCCAGCTCACCTGGGAGCGGACTCTACAATGAGCAGTTCTTC
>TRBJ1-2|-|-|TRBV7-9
CASSGRGSYGYTF
TGTGCCAGCAGCGGGAGGGGATCCTATGGCTACACCTTC
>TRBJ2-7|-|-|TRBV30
CAWRGDTLEQYF
TGTGCCTGGAGGGGGGACACCTTAGAGCAGTACTTC
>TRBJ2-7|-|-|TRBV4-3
CASSLRVAYEQYF
TGCGCCAGCAGCCTCAGGGTCGCCTACGAGCAGTACTTC
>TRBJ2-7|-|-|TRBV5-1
CASSLEKRDSSYEQYF
TGCGCCAGCAGCTTGGAGAAGCGGGACAGCTCCTACGAGCAGTACTTC
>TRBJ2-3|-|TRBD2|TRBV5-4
CASSLRLAVTADTQYF
TGTGCCAGCAGTCTAAGACTAGCGGTGACCGCAGATACGCAGTATTTT
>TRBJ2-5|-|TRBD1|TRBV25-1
CASSDTGTGGETQYF
TGTGCCAGCAGTGACACGGGGACAGGGGGAGAGACCCAGTACTTC
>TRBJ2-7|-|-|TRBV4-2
CASSQGPSPGSYEQYF
TGTGCCAGCAGCCAAGGACCCAGCCCTGGCTCCTACGAGCAGTACTTC
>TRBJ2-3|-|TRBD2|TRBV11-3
CASSLGSGMQYF
TGTGCCAGCAGCTTAGGGAGCGGGATGCAGTATTTT
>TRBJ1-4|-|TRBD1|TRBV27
CASSLQGESEKLFF
TGTGCCAGCAGTCTACAGGGGGAGAGTGAAAAACTGTTTTTT
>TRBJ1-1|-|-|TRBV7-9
CASSLGQGQNTEAFF
TGTGCCAGCAGCTTAGGGCAGGGTCAGAACACTGAAGCTTTCTTT
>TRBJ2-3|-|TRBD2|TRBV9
CASSYIAGEGDTQYF
TGTGCCAGCAGTTACATAGCGGGAGAGGGAGATACGCAGTATTTT
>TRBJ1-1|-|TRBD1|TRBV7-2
CASSPPGQGEAFF
TGTGCCAGCAGCCCCCCGGGACAGGGTGAAGCTTTCTTT
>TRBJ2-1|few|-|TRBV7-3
CASSLNPGAGNYNEQFF
TGTGCCAGCAGCTTAAACCCCGGTGCGGGAAACTACAATGAGCAGTTCTTC
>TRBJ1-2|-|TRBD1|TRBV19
CASSITTGQDYGYTF
TGTGCCAGTAGCATTACCACGGGACAGGACTATGGCTACACCTTC
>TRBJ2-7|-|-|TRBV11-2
CASRQDSLYEQYF
TGTGCCAGCAGACAGGACAGTTTGTACGAGCAGTACTTC
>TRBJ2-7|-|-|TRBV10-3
CAIGDGNYEQYF
TGTGCCATCGGGGACGGCAACTACGAGCAGTACTTC
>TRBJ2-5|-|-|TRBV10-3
CAISEDSLQETQYF
TGTGCCATCAGTGAAGACAGCCTCCAAGAGACCCAGTACTTC
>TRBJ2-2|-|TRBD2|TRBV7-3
CASSKLAGVGGELFF
TGTGCCAGCAGCAAACTAGCGGGAGTGGGCGGGGAGCTGTTTTTT
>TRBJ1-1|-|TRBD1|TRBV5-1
CASSLGQGEAFF
TGCGCCAGCAGCTTAGGACAGGGTGAAGCTTTCTTT
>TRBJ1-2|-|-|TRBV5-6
CASSWGAGDGYTF
TGTGCCAGCAGCTGGGGGGCAGGGGATGGCTACACCTTC
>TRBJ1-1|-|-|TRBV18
CASSPVQGNTEAFF
TGTGCCAGCTCACCAGTACAGGGAAACACTGAAGCTTTCTTT
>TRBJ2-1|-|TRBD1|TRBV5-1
CASSPDRGDNEQFF
TGCGCCAGCAGCCCTGACAGGGGAGACAATGAGCAGTTCTTC
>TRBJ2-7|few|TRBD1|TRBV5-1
CASSLAPGQGYEQYF
TGCGCCAGCAGCTTGGCCCCGGGACAGGGGTACGAGCAGTACTTC
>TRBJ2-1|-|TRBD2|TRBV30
CAWSIPFQAGGDEQFF
TGTGCCTGGAGTATCCCCTTCCAGGCGGGAGGTGATGAGCAGTTCTTC
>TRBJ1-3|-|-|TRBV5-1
CASSLSPGTSGNTIYF
TGCGCCAGCAGCTTGAGCCCGGGCACCTCTGGAAACACCATATATTTT
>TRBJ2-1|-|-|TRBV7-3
CASSLGVGPANEQFF
TGTGCCAGCAGCTTAGGGGTTGGGCCAGCCAATGAGCAGTTCTTC
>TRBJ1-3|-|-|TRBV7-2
CASSSDSNAIYF
TGTGCCAGCAGCTCGGACTCCAACGCCATATATTTT
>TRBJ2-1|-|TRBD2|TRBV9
CASSPQLAGNEQFF
TGTGCCAGCAGCCCCCAACTAGCGGGCAATGAGCAGTTCTTC
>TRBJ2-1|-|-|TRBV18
CASSPSALSGGLRNEQFF
TGTGCCAGCTCACCATCGGCATTAAGCGGAGGTTTGCGGAATGAGCAGTTCTTC
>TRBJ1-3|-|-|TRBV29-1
CSVVLGNTIYF
TGCAGCGTTGTCTTGGGAAACACCATATATTTT